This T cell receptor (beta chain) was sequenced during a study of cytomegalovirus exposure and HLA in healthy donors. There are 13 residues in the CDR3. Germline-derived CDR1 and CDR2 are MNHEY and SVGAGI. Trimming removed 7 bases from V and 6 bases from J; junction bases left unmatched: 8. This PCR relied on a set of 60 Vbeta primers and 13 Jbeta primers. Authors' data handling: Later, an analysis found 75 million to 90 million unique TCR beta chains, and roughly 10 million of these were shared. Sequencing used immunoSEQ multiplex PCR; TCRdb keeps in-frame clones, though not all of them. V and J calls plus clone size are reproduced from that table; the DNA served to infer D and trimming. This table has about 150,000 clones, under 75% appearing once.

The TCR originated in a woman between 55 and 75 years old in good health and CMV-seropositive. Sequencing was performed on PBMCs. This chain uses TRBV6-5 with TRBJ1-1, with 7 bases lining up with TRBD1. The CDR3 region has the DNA TGTGCCAGCACCGACTCAGGGGGGCCTGAAGCTTTCTTT. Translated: CASTDSGGPEAFF.